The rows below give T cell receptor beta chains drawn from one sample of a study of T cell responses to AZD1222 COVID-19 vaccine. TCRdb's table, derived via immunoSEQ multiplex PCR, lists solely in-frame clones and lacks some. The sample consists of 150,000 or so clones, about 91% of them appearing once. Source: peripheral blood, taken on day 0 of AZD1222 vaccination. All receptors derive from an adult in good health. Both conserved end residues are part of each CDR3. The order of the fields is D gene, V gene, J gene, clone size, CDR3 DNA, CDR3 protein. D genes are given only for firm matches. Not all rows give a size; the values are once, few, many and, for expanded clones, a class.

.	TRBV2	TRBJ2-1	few	TGTGCCAGCAGTGAGACTGAGTTCCCCCATGAGCAGTTCTTC	CASSETEFPHEQFF
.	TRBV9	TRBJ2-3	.	TGTGCCAGCAGCGTAGGAGGCGCTAGGACAGATACGCAGTATTTT	CASSVGGARTDTQYF
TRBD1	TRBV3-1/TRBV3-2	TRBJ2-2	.	TGTGCCAGCAGCCCTTACCCCGGGACAGGGGTCACCGGGGAGCTGTTTTTT	CASSPYPGTGVTGELFF
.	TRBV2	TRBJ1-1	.	TGTGCCAGCAGTGGTCTAGGGGATGAAGCTTTCTTT	CASSGLGDEAFF
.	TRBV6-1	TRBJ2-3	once	TGTGCCAGCAGTGAAATTGCGGGCAGGGGGGCAGATACGCAGTATTTT	CASSEIAGRGADTQYF
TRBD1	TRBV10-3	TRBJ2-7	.	TGTGCCATCAGAGCTACAGGGGCGCTGGACGAGCAGTACTTC	CAIRATGALDEQYF
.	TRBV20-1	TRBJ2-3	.	TGCAGTGCTAGTAAGTGGGGTAGCACAGATACGCAGTATTTT	CSASKWGSTDTQYF
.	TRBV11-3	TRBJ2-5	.	TGTGCCAGCAGCTTTAGTAGGAAGGACTTGTATAGGGCACGAAAGGAGACCCAGTACTTC	CASSFSRKDLYRARKETQYF
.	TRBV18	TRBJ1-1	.	TGTGCCAGCTCACCCGTCGGGGCAGGTGGCGCTGAAGCTTTCTTT	CASSPVGAGGAEAFF
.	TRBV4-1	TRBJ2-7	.	TGCGCCAGCAGCCAAGGGACAGCTCTCTACGAGCAGTACTTC	CASSQGTALYEQYF
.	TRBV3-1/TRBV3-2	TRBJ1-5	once	TGTGCCAGCAGCCAAGATCTTGTTCAGCCCCAGCATTTT	CASSQDLVQPQHF
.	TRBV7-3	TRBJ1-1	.	TGTGCCAGTGGGACGGTGGGGACTGAAGCTTTCTTT	CASGTVGTEAFF
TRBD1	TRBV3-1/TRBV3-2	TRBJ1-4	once	TGTGCCAGTCTGGGACAGGTTAATGAAAAACTGTTTTTT	CASLGQVNEKLFF
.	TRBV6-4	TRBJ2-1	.	TGTGCCAGCAGTGAACAGGGCGGCTCCTACAATGAGCAGTTCTTC	CASSEQGGSYNEQFF
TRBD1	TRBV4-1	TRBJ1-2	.	TGCGCCAGCAGCCCGGACAGGAACTATGGCTACACCTTC	CASSPDRNYGYTF
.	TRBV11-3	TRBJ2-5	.	TGTGCCAGCAGCTTAGGGACCGAAGAGACCCAGTACTTC	CASSLGTEETQYF
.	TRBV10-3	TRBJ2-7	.	TGTCCCGAAGGGGACTACGAGCAGTACTTC	CPEGDYEQYF
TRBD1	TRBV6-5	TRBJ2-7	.	TGTGCCAGCAGTTTGAGGACAGGGGGCGAGCAGTACTTC	CASSLRTGGEQYF
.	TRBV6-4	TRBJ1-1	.	TGTGCCAGCAGTGACTCGTTGGGTGTAGGAACTGAAGCTTTCTTT	CASSDSLGVGTEAFF
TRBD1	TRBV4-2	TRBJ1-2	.	TGTGCCAGCAGCCTTGACAGGGGAATCTATGGCTACACCTTC	CASSLDRGIYGYTF
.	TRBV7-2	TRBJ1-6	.	TGTGCCAGCAGCTTAGCGTTCGGAGAGAGGTCACCCCTCCACTTT	CASSLAFGERSPLHF
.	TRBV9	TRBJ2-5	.	TGTGCCAGCAGCGTAGGGACGGAAGAGACCCAGTACTTC	CASSVGTEETQYF
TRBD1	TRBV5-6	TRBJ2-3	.	TGTGCCAGCAGCTTCGGACAGGGTTTGTCAGATACGCAGTATTTT	CASSFGQGLSDTQYF
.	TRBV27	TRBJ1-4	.	TGTGCCAGCAGTTCTTCAGGGGAAAAACTGTTTTTT	CASSSSGEKLFF
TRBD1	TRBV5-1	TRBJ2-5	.	TGCGCCAGCAGCCGGGACAGGTCGTCGGAGACCCAGTACTTC	CASSRDRSSETQYF
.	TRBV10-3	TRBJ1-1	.	TGTGCCATCAGTCCCCAGGGAGGGGCGAACACTGAAGCTTTCTTT	CAISPQGGANTEAFF
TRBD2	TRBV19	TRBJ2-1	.	TGTGCCAGCAGGACTAGCGGGGGTGATGAGCAGTTCTTC	CASRTSGGDEQFF
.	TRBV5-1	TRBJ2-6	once	TGCGCCAGCAGCGACGGACAGACTCTGATCTCTGGGGCCAACGTCCTGACTTTC	CASSDGQTLISGANVLTF
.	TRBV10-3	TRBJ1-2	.	TGTGCCATCAGTGAGTACAGTATACATGGCTACACCTTC	CAISEYSIHGYTF
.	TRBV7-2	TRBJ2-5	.	TGTGCCAGCAGCTTAGGGACAGTCCCTTTCCAAGAGACCCAGTACTTC	CASSLGTVPFQETQYF
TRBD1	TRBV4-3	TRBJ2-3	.	TGCGCCAGCAGCCAAGCCTCCGGGACAGGGGGGACAGATACGCAGTATTTT	CASSQASGTGGTDTQYF
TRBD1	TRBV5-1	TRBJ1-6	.	TGCGCCAGCAGCGCCGGGACAGGGGCCTATAATTCACCCCTCCACTTT	CASSAGTGAYNSPLHF
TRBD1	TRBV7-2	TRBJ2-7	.	TGTGCCAGCAGCTTAGCGGGGACAGACGACTACGAGCAGTACTTC	CASSLAGTDDYEQYF
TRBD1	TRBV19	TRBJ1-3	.	TGTGCCAGTGCTTCAGGGGGGCCTGGAAACACCATATATTTT	CASASGGPGNTIYF
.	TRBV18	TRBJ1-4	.	TGTGCCAGCTCACCCGGGGGCGAGAGTGAAAAACTGTTTTTT	CASSPGGESEKLFF
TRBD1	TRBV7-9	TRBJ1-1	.	TGTGCCAGCAGCCCAGAACCGGGGACAGTCATGAACACTGAAGCTTTCTTT	CASSPEPGTVMNTEAFF
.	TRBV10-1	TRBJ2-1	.	TGCGCCAGCAGTGAGTCGGGGAGCTCCTACAATGAGCAGTTCTTC	CASSESGSSYNEQFF
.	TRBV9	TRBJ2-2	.	TGTGCCAGCAGCGTAGGCCCCGAGAACACCGGGGAGCTGTTTTTT	CASSVGPENTGELFF
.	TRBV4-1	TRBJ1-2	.	TGCGCCAGCAGCCAAGAGGCCAGACAAATTAAGTACTATGGCTACACCTTC	CASSQEARQIKYYGYTF